Listed below are T cell receptor beta chains from one sample, sequenced in a study of cytomegalovirus exposure and HLA in healthy donors. The protocol was immunoSEQ multiplex PCR, while the TCRdb copy is restricted to in-frame clones and leaves out a portion. Of about 200,000 clones in the sample, roughly 90% are singletons; the top ten hold approximately 0.31%. The sequencing input was PBMCs. The receptor set was obtained from a woman in her twenties or thirties in good health and CMV-seronegative. Both conserved end residues are trimmed from each CDR3.

V	length	CDR3
TRBV7-9	13	ASSLGTSGGNTQY
TRBV6-5	14	ASSYFGREGAYEQY
TRBV28	13	ASSPTGAGNQPQH
TRBV7-2	12	ASSPTGVWGTQY
TRBV27	13	ASTMRTGDTGELF
TRBV5-4	9	ASSTHYEQY
TRBV7-7	11	ASSLGAGAEAF
TRBV29-1	12	SVGLAGASYEQY
TRBV19	13	ASSIGGGTYNEQF
TRBV4-2	12	ASSPSRTWDTQY
TRBV10-1	13	ASSLSRIPREKLF